These T cell receptor beta chains were read from a single sample in a study of shared clonotypes between healthy human individuals. Profiled with immunoSEQ multiplex PCR; TCRdb holds only in-frame clones, not every one. The data show roughly 2,000,000 clones, around 93% seen once. The sample comprised naive CD8+ T cells from PBMCs. All receptors derive from a man aged 18 to 29 in good health. Some clones in this sample may be carry-over from other donors' samples. Each CDR3 is given with its conserved first and last residue. A D gene is named only where the DNA matches it firmly. Only part of the rows carry a size: once, few, many, or a class if the clone is expanded.

>TRBV29-1|TRBJ2-1|.|TRBD2
CSVSSGRVSNEQFF
TGCAGCGTTTCTAGCGGGAGGGTCTCCAATGAGCAGTTCTTC
>TRBV7-9|TRBJ2-4|.|TRBD1
CASSLRDRGETKNIQYF
TGTGCCAGCAGCCTACGGGACAGGGGAGAGACCAAAAACATTCAGTACTTC
>TRBV30|TRBJ2-3|.|TRBD2
CAWSSPRRRAGDNTQYF
TGTGCCTGGTCTTCGCCCCGCCGCAGAGCGGGGGACAATACGCAGTATTTT
>TRBV15|TRBJ1-5|.|.
CATSSRVLPSNQPQHF
TGTGCCACCAGCAGTAGAGTCTTGCCAAGCAATCAGCCCCAGCATTTT
>TRBV10-3|TRBJ1-4|.|.
CAIKDRMSEKLFF
TGTGCCATCAAGGATAGGATGTCTGAAAAACTGTTTTTT
>TRBV7-8|TRBJ2-5|.|.
CASSRSVAGMKTQYF
TGTGCCAGCAGCCGCTCAGTGGCAGGGATGAAGACCCAGTACTTC
>TRBV6-5|TRBJ2-7|.|TRBD2
CASSYPLAGVQYEQYF
TGTGCCAGCAGTTACCCTCTAGCGGGAGTTCAGTACGAGCAGTACTTC
>TRBV2|TRBJ1-2|.|.
CASSDGAGWNGYTF
TGTGCCAGCAGTGACGGTGCTGGGTGGAACGGCTACACCTTC
>TRBV4-1|TRBJ1-3|.|.
CASSPRQPGNTIYF
TGCGCCAGCAGCCCCAGGCAGCCTGGAAACACCATATATTTT
>TRBV7-9|TRBJ1-1|.|.
CASSLQRTELNTEAFF
TGTGCCAGCAGCTTACAACGGACAGAACTGAACACTGAAGCTTTCTTT
>TRBV7-9|TRBJ1-2|.|.
CASSFLDPYGYTF
TGTGCCAGCAGCTTCCTGGACCCCTATGGCTACACCTTC
>TRBV7-2|TRBJ2-3|.|TRBD2
CASSLTSGSPLQYF
TGTGCCAGCAGCCTTACTAGCGGGAGCCCCCTGCAGTATTTT
>TRBV9|TRBJ2-5|.|TRBD2
CASSAGGLAGGETQYF
TGTGCCAGCAGCGCTGGGGGACTAGCGGGAGGGGAGACCCAGTACTTC
>TRBV25-1|TRBJ1-3|.|TRBD1
CASSEYRDRGRGTIYF
TGTGCCAGCAGTGAATACCGGGACAGGGGACGCGGGACCATATATTTT
>TRBV27|TRBJ2-1|.|TRBD2
CASASGRADEQFF
TGTGCCAGCGCTAGCGGGAGGGCCGATGAGCAGTTCTTC
>TRBV5-6|TRBJ1-2|.|.
CASTYGSFRYGYTF
TGTGCCAGCACCTACGGATCCTTTAGGTATGGCTACACCTTC
>TRBV9|TRBJ1-2|.|.
CASSNPPGASYGYTF
TGTGCCAGCAGCAACCCCCCAGGGGCAAGCTATGGCTACACCTTC
>TRBV6-5|TRBJ2-7|.|TRBD1
CASSARGQAYEQYF
TGTGCCAGCAGTGCCAGGGGACAGGCCTACGAGCAGTACTTC
>TRBV12-5|TRBJ1-1|few|.
CASGLGGSGTEAFF
TGTGCTAGTGGTTTGGGGGGGAGTGGCACTGAAGCTTTCTTT
>TRBV7-6|TRBJ2-2|.|.
CASSQGGANTGELFF
TGTGCCAGCAGCCAGGGTGGCGCGAACACCGGGGAGCTGTTTTTT
>TRBV4-1|TRBJ2-1|once|TRBD2
CASSHVPGTSGYNEQFF
TGCGCCAGCAGCCATGTCCCTGGGACTAGCGGATACAATGAGCAGTTCTTC
>TRBV27|TRBJ2-1|.|.
CASRGRESSYNEQFF
TGTGCCTCGCGGGGGCGGGAGAGCTCCTACAATGAGCAGTTCTTC
>TRBV6-5|TRBJ2-2|.|TRBD1
CASSYQRTGVTGELFF
TGTGCCAGCAGTTACCAACGGACAGGGGTCACCGGGGAGCTGTTTTTT
>TRBV7-3|TRBJ2-2|.|.
CASSPTTSGELFF
TGTGCCAGCAGCCCGACCACTTCCGGGGAGCTGTTTTTT
>TRBV7-2|TRBJ2-2|.|.
CASTPGRGHTGELFF
TGTGCCAGCACCCCGGGTAGGGGACATACCGGGGAGCTGTTTTTT
>TRBV6-5|TRBJ2-7|.|TRBD2
CASSYTSGSDEQYF
TGTGCCAGCAGTTACACTAGCGGGAGCGACGAGCAGTACTTC
>TRBV6-5|TRBJ2-7|.|.
CASSYSSGSKNEQYF
TGTGCCAGCAGTTACTCGTCAGGTTCCAAAAACGAGCAGTACTTC
>TRBV4-1|TRBJ1-6|once|.
CASSDKGPYNSPLHF
TGCGCCAGCAGTGACAAGGGACCGTATAATTCACCCCTCCACTTT
>TRBV7-2|TRBJ2-5|.|TRBD2
CASSFAVAGGIMETQYF
TGTGCCAGCAGCTTCGCCGTAGCGGGAGGTATTATGGAGACCCAGTACTTC
>TRBV7-8|TRBJ1-1|.|TRBD1
CASSFRGDMNTEAFF
TGTGCCAGCAGCTTCAGGGGGGACATGAACACTGAAGCTTTCTTT
>TRBV27|TRBJ2-1|.|TRBD2
CASSSRGGSYNEQFF
TGTGCCAGCAGTTCCCGGGGGGGCTCCTACAATGAGCAGTTCTTC
>TRBV2|TRBJ1-1|.|.
CASRLWGTEAFF
TGTGCCAGCAGATTATGGGGCACTGAAGCTTTCTTT
>TRBV5-5|TRBJ2-6|.|TRBD1
CASSSNRDRISGANVLTF
TGTGCCAGCAGCTCTAATCGGGACAGAATCTCTGGGGCCAACGTCCTGACTTTC
>TRBV18|TRBJ1-1|.|.
CASSPPERTRWTEAFF
TGTGCCAGCTCACCACCGGAGAGAACGCGGTGGACTGAAGCTTTCTTT
>TRBV9|TRBJ2-5|once|.
CASSVVEETQYF
TGTGCCAGCAGCGTAGTAGAAGAGACCCAGTACTTC
>TRBV27|TRBJ2-7|.|TRBD1
CASSSQGAMGEQYF
TGTGCCAGCAGTTCACAGGGGGCAATGGGCGAGCAGTACTTC
>TRBV28|TRBJ2-3|.|TRBD2
CASSLFLAGVTDTQYF
TGTGCCAGCAGTTTATTCCTAGCGGGAGTAACGGATACGCAGTATTTT
>TRBV29-1|TRBJ1-3|once|TRBD1
CSVTGGASGNTIYF
TGCAGCGTCACAGGGGGCGCGAGTGGAAACACCATATATTTT
>TRBV7-8|TRBJ1-2|.|.
CASSLEWAGVGYGYTF
TGTGCCAGCAGCTTAGAGTGGGCAGGGGTAGGCTATGGCTACACCTTC
>TRBV28|TRBJ2-7|.|.
CASSLWEPTPMVDEQYF
TGTGCCAGCAGTTTATGGGAGCCGACGCCGATGGTTGACGAGCAGTACTTC
>TRBV19|TRBJ2-5|.|TRBD1
CASSPGQYQETQYF
TGTGCCAGTAGTCCGGGACAGTACCAAGAGACCCAGTACTTC
>TRBV28|TRBJ1-5|.|.
CASSLYGIRPQHF
TGTGCCAGCAGTTTATACGGGATCCGACCCCAGCATTTT
>TRBV10-2|TRBJ2-2|.|.
CASRPRTSTGELFF
TGCGCCAGCAGGCCTCGGACATCCACCGGGGAGCTGTTTTTT
>TRBV6-6|TRBJ2-7|.|TRBD1
CASTVGQGGSLEQYF
TGTGCCAGCACCGTAGGACAGGGGGGTTCGTTGGAGCAGTACTTC
>TRBV7-9|TRBJ2-7|.|TRBD2
CASSTISGGFYEQYF
TGTGCCAGCAGCACTATTAGCGGGGGATTCTACGAGCAGTACTTC
>TRBV9|TRBJ2-2|.|TRBD1
CASRSGTGNTGELFF
TGTGCCAGCAGGTCCGGGACAGGGAACACCGGGGAGCTGTTTTTT
>TRBV6-1|TRBJ1-1|.|TRBD1
CASSGARDSTEAFF
TGTGCCAGCAGTGGCGCCCGGGACAGCACTGAAGCTTTCTTT
>TRBV4-1|TRBJ2-7|.|.
CASSQAVVQSMTEQYF
TGCGCCAGCAGCCAAGCAGTGGTCCAATCTATGACGGAGCAGTACTTC
>TRBV27|TRBJ2-7|once|TRBD2
CASSASGGSPYEQYF
TGTGCCAGCAGTGCCTCTGGCGGGAGTCCCTACGAGCAGTACTTC
>TRBV6-5|TRBJ2-1|.|.
CASMTPAGEQFF
TGTGCCAGCATGACTCCCGCGGGCGAGCAGTTCTTC
>TRBV6-5|TRBJ1-1|.|.
CASRFGPSTEAFF
TGTGCCAGCCGATTTGGGCCCAGCACTGAAGCTTTCTTT
>TRBV27|TRBJ2-3|.|.
CASSFAALRVADTQYF
TGTGCCAGCAGTTTTGCAGCACTGAGAGTGGCGGATACGCAGTATTTT